This TCR beta chain stems from a study of blood T cell repertoires in COVID-19. Study as a whole: There were acute and convalescent COVID-19 samples, and they came from the United States, Italy and Spain. Nucleic acid was either cDNA or gDNA, and it came from T cells, B-cell-depleted T cells, or PBMCs.

Only in-frame clones appear in the TCRdb table, and some are missing; sequencing was by immunoSEQ multiplex PCR. The data show about 220,000 clones, around four fifths seen once. Trimming at V came to 7 bases and at J to 10 bases, leaving 5 bases not matched to a gene. Germline CDR1 and CDR2: SNHLY and FYNNEI. The CDR3 is made up of 13 amino acids. It was during active infection that Seattle patients were enrolled and then longitudinally followed. The genes are TRBV2 and TRBJ2-1; 12 nucleotides align to TRBD2. The TCR comes from a woman aged 65 to 85 with COVID-19, enrolled during active disease. Sequencing was performed on peripheral blood. The CDR3 bases are TGTGCCAGCATCCGTACTAGCGGGGGGGAGCAGTTCTTC. It codes for CASIRTSGGEQFF.